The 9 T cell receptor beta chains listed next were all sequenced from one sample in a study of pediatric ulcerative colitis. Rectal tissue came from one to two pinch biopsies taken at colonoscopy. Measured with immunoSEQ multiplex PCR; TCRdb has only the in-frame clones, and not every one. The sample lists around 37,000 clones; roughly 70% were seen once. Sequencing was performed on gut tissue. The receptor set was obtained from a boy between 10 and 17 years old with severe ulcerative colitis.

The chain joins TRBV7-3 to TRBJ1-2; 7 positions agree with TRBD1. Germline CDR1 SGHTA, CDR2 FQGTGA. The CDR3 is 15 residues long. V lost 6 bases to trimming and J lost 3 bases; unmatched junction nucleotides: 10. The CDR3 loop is CASRSQGGGDYGYTF. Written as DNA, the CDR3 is TGTGCCAGCAGATCCCAGGGGGGAGGAGACTATGGCTACACCTTC.

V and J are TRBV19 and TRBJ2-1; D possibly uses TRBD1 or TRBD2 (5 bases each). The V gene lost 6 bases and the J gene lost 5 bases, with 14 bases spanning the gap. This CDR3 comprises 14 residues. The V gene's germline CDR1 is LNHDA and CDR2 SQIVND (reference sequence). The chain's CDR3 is CASRLVGENNEQFF. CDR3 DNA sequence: TGTGCCAGTAGGCTAGTGGGGGAGAACAATGAGCAGTTCTTC.

This CDR3 is CASSEVPPRDRVTYEQYF. CDR3 DNA: TGTGCCAGCAGTGAAGTACCCCCCCGGGACAGGGTGACCTACGAGCAGTACTTC. This chain links TRBV2 with TRBJ2-7; 9 nucleotides agree with TRBD1. V trimming: 1 base; J trimming: 2 bases; junction bases outside the gene matches: 12. CDR3 size: 18 residues. Germline loops: CDR1 SNHLY, CDR2 FYNNEI.

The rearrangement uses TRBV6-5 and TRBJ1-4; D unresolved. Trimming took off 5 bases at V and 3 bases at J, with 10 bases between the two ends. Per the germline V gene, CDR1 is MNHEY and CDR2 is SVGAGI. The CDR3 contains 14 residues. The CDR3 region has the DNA TGTGCCAGCAGTCCGGTTGGGGCTAATGAAAAACTGTTTTTT. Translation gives CASSPVGANEKLFF.

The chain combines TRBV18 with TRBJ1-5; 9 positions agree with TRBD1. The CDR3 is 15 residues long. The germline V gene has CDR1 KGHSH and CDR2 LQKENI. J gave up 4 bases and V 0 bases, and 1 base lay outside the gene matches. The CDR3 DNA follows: TGTGCCAGCTCACCACCACAGGGGGCGAATCAGCCCCAGCATTTT. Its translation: CASSPPQGANQPQHF.

This CDR3 is CASSPQGQGEQYF. CDR3 nucleotides: TGTGCCAGCTCACCTCAAGGACAGGGCGAGCAGTACTTC. The genes are TRBV18 and TRBJ2-7, with TRBD1 matching 8 bases. The CDR3 length is 13 residues. J was trimmed by 6 bases and V by 3 bases; bases with no gene match: 4. Germline-derived CDR1 and CDR2 are KGHSH and LQKENI.

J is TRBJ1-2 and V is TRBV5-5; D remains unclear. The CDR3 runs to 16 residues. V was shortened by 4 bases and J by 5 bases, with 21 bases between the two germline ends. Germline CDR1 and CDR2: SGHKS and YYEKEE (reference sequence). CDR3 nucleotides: TGTGCCAGCAGCCGAGCCGCATTTACAGAGGTTTATGGCTACACCTTC. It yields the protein CASSRAAFTEVYGYTF.

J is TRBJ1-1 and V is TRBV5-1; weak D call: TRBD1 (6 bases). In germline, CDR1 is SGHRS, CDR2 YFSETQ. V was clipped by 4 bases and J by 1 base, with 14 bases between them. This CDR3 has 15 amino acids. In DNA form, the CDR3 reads TGCGCCAGCAGCAACGGACAGACGCAGAACACTGAAGCTTTCTTT. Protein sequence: CASSNGQTQNTEAFF.

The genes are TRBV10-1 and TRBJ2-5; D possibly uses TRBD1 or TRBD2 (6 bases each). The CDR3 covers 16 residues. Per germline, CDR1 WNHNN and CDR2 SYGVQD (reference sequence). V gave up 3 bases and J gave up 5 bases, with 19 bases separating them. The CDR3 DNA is TGCGCCAGCAGTGATCGGGGGCCTAGCTATTGGGAGACCCAGTACTTC. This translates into CASSDRGPSYWETQYF.